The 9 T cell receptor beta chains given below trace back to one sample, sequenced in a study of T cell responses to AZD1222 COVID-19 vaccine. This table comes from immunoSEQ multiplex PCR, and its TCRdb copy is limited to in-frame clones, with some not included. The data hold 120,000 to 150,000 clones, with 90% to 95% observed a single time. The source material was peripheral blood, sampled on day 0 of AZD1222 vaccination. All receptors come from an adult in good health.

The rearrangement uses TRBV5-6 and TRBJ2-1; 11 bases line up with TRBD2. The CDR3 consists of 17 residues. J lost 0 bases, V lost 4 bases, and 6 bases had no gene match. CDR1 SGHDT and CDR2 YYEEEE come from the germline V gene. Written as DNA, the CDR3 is TGTGCCAGCAGCCCGGGACTAGCGGCCCACTCCTACAATGAGCAGTTCTTC. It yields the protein CASSPGLAAHSYNEQFF.

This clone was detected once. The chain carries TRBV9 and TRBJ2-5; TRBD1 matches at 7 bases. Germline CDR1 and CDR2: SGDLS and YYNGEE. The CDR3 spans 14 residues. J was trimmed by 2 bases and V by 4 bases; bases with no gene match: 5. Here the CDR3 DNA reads TGTGCCAGCAGCCCCGGCAGGGGGCAAGAGACCCAGTACTTC. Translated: CASSPGRGQETQYF.

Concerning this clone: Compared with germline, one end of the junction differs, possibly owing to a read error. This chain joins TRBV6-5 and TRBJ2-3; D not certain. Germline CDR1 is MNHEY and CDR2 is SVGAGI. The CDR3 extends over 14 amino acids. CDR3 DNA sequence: TGTGCCAGCAGTTACTCTTCTGGAACAGATATGCAGTATTTT. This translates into CASSYSSGTDMQYF.

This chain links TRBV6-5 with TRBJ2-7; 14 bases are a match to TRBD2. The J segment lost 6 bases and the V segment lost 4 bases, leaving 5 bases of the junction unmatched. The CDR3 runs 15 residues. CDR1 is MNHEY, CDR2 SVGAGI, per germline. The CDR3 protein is CASSLTSGGAGEQYF. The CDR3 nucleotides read TGTGCCAGCAGTTTGACTAGCGGGGGGGCTGGCGAGCAGTACTTC.

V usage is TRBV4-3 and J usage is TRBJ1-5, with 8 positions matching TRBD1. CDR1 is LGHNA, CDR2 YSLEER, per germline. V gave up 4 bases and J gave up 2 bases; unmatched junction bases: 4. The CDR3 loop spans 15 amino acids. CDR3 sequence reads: CASSPATGGNQPQHF. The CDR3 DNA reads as TGCGCCAGCAGCCCCGCGACAGGGGGCAATCAGCCCCAGCATTTT.

The CDR3 DNA sequence: TGTGCCAGCTCACCCCGGCGGACGAACACTGAAGCTTTCTTT. Protein sequence: CASSPRRTNTEAFF. The chain employs TRBV18 and TRBJ1-1; D remains unclear. This CDR3 comprises 14 residues. The germline V gene has CDR1 KGHSH and CDR2 LQKENI. The V end was cut by 3 bases, the J end by 1 base, with 9 bases between. The full variable domain, in which reference TRBV18 and TRBJ1-1 provide the parts outside the CDR3, is NAGVMQNPRHLVRRRGQEARLRCSPMKGHSHVYWYRQLPEEGLKFMVYLQKENIIDESGMPKERFSAEFPKEGPSILRIQQVVRGDSAAYFCASSPRRTNTEAFFGQGTRLTVV.

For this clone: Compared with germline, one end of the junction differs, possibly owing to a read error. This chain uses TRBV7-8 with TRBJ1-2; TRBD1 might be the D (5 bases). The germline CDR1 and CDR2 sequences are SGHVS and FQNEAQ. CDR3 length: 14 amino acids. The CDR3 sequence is CASSLAQGLGGYTF. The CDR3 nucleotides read TGTGCCAGCAGCCTAGCTCAGGGTCTAGGCGGCTACACCTTC.

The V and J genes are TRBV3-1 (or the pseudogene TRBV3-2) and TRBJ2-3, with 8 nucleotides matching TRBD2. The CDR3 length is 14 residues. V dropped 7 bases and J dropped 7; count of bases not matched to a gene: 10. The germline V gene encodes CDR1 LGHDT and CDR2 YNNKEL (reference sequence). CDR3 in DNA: TGTGCCAGCACCTCAGCGGGGGCAGGGCATACGCAGTATTTT. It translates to CASTSAGAGHTQYF.

The CDR3 sequence: CASALDGETQYF. CDR3 DNA: TGTGCTAGTGCCCTGGACGGAGAGACCCAGTACTTC. The chain employs TRBV12-5 and TRBJ2-5; D ambiguous. Trimming took 7 bases from V and 4 from J, leaving 10 bases between them. The CDR3 covers 12 residues. The V gene's germline CDR1 is LGHNT and CDR2 FRNRAP.